The 7 T cell receptor beta chains below were found in one sample sequenced in a study of blood T cell repertoires in COVID-19. The table came from immunoSEQ multiplex PCR; TCRdb's copy has only in-frame clones and leaves some out. The table includes 70,000 or so clones, roughly 90% detected once. The specimen was peripheral blood. Every receptor here comes from a human donor in a cohort sampled during active COVID-19.

The chain carries TRBV6-2 or TRBV6-3 and TRBJ2-7, with D perhaps TRBD2 (5 bases). The CDR3 covers 17 residues. The ends were cut back, 4 bases at V and 0 bases at J, with 19 bases in the middle. Per germline, CDR1 MNHEY and CDR2 SVGEGT. CDR3 in DNA: TGTGCCAGCAGTTTCCCCTCTTCGGGGTTGGACTCCTACGAGCAGTACTTC. It specifies CASSFPSSGLDSYEQYF.

The chain recombines TRBV11-1 with TRBJ2-5, with 10 bases lining up with TRBD2. The CDR3 length is 15 residues. The germline V gene encodes CDR1 SGHAT and CDR2 FQDESV (reference sequence). Trimming cost V 5 bases and J 3 bases; bases outside gene matches: 6. The CDR3 reads CASSLRTSGKETQYF. CDR3 nucleotide sequence: TGTGCCAGCAGCCTACGGACTAGCGGAAAAGAGACCCAGTACTTC.

By share, this clone ranks as medium-sized. The chain recombines TRBV6-5 with TRBJ1-1; weak D call: TRBD1 (6 bases). With 6 bases removed from V and 1 base from J, the gap between germline ends came to 12 bases. The CDR3 totals 14 residues. The germline gives CDR1 MNHEY, CDR2 SVGAGI. CDR3 bases: TGTGCCAGCAGATCCCAACAGGGGAACACTGAAGCTTTCTTT. This encodes CASRSQQGNTEAFF.

The J gene is TRBJ2-1, the V gene TRBV7-3; D is ambiguous. The CDR3 totals 16 residues. The germline V gene encodes CDR1 SGHTA and CDR2 FQGTGA. Trimming removed 2 bases at V and 0 bases at J, with 11 bases between. The CDR3 is CASSLAALSSYNEQFF. CDR3 sequence (DNA): TGTGCCAGCAGCTTAGCGGCGTTGAGCTCCTACAATGAGCAGTTCTTC.

This chain joins TRBV6-5 and TRBJ2-1; TRBD2 matches at 9 bases. V shed 1 base and J 7 bases; nucleotides not matched to a gene: 5. Germline assignment: CDR1 MNHEY and CDR2 SVGAGI. This CDR3 has 15 residues. Here the CDR3 reads CASSYYAGGGNEQFF. CDR3 DNA: TGTGCCAGCAGTTACTATGCGGGAGGGGGGAATGAGCAGTTCTTC.

The chain uses TRBV11-1 and TRBJ1-1; 7 nucleotides align to TRBD1. The CDR3 loop spans 14 amino acids. Germline CDR1 reads SGHAT; CDR2 reads FQDESV (reference sequence). After removal of 3 bases from V and 1 base from J, the junction contained 2 bases not matched to a gene. CDR3 sequence (DNA): TGTGCCAGCAGCTTGGGGACAGAGAACACTGAAGCTTTCTTT. Its translation is CASSLGTENTEAFF.

The V and J genes are TRBV7-9 and TRBJ1-4; D is unresolved. The CDR3 spans 13 residues. Between the trimmed V and J ends, which lost 0 bases and 8 bases, there was a span of 7 bases. Looked up from germline, CDR1 is SEHNR and CDR2 is FQNEAQ (reference sequence). The CDR3 is CASSLARPEKLFF. The CDR3 DNA follows: TGTGCCAGCAGCTTAGCGCGTCCCGAAAAACTGTTTTTT.